A selection of T cell receptor beta chains follows, all from one sample in a study of shared clonotypes between healthy human individuals. Assay: immunoSEQ multiplex PCR; the TCRdb copy retains only in-frame clones and omits some. The sample consists of more than 450,000 clones, 79% of them appearing once. The sample consisted of PBMCs. The receptor set was obtained from a woman between 40 and 55 years old in good health. Some clones in this sample may be carry-over from other donors' samples. Each CDR3 is given with its conserved first and last residue. A D gene is named only where the DNA matches it firmly. The size of a clone is reported for some rows only, either as once, few or many, or as a class for expanded clones.

length	D	V	J	size	CDR3	DNA
15	TRBD2	TRBV10-3	TRBJ2-1	once	CAISDPRTSYNEQFF	TGTGCCATCAGCGACCCCCGGACTAGCTACAATGAGCAGTTCTTC
13	.	TRBV7-3	TRBJ2-2	.	CASSFDYTGELFF	TGTGCCAGCAGCTTTGATTACACCGGGGAGCTGTTTTTT
15	.	TRBV19	TRBJ2-7	.	CASSIDGTGEVEQYF	TGTGCCAGTAGTATAGACGGGACGGGCGAGGTTGAGCAGTACTTC
17	.	TRBV11-2	TRBJ2-1	once	CASSRTKGPSSYNEQFF	TGTGCCAGCAGCCGGACAAAGGGGCCTAGCTCCTACAATGAGCAGTTCTTC
13	.	TRBV19	TRBJ1-4	.	CASSISTNEKLFF	TGTGCCAGTAGTATTTCTACTAATGAAAAACTGTTTTTT
14	.	TRBV13	TRBJ2-7	.	CASSLPDTSVEQYF	TGTGCCAGCAGCTTACCCGATACGTCGGTCGAGCAGTACTTC
15	.	TRBV7-9	TRBJ2-1	.	CASSLQGSSYNEQFF	TGTGCCAGCAGCTTACAGGGAAGCTCCTACAATGAGCAGTTCTTC
13	.	TRBV10-1	TRBJ1-1	.	CASSPYQNTEAFF	TGCGCCAGCAGTCCTTATCAGAACACTGAAGCTTTCTTT
13	.	TRBV11-2	TRBJ2-3	.	CASSLDPGDTQYF	TGTGCCAGCAGCTTAGATCCTGGAGATACGCAGTATTTT
15	TRBD2	TRBV5-1	TRBJ2-1	once	CASSPLAGEYNEQFF	TGCGCCAGCAGCCCCCTAGCGGGGGAGTACAATGAGCAGTTCTTC
15	TRBD2	TRBV2	TRBJ2-5	.	CASLRTSGKKETQYF	TGTGCCAGCCTCCGGACTAGCGGGAAAAAGGAGACCCAGTACTTC
13	.	TRBV19	TRBJ1-1	.	CASSIRRNTEAFF	TGTGCCAGTAGTATACGCCGGAACACTGAAGCTTTCTTT
15	.	TRBV4-1	TRBJ1-6	once	CASSLQSSYNSPLHF	TGCGCCAGCAGCCTGCAAAGCTCCTATAATTCACCCCTCCACTTT
15	TRBD1	TRBV15	TRBJ1-4	.	CATSRGGQVNEKLFF	TGTGCCACCAGCAGAGGGGGACAGGTTAATGAAAAACTGTTTTTT
15	TRBD2	TRBV7-9	TRBJ2-1	once	CASSLDGGAYNEQFF	TGTGCCAGCAGCTTAGACGGGGGGGCCTACAATGAGCAGTTCTTC
13	.	TRBV7-9	TRBJ2-1	.	CASSLQHDNEQFF	TGTGCCAGCAGCCTCCAGCACGACAATGAGCAGTTCTTC
14	.	TRBV19	TRBJ1-1	few	CASSARQANTEAFF	TGTGCCAGTAGTGCTCGACAGGCAAACACTGAAGCTTTCTTT
15	TRBD2	TRBV9	TRBJ2-1	.	CASSARAGGPGEQFF	TGTGCCAGCAGCGCCCGAGCGGGAGGGCCGGGAGAGCAGTTCTTC
15	TRBD2	TRBV5-1	TRBJ2-7	.	CAGSLRLAGAREQYF	TGCGCCGGCAGCTTGAGACTAGCGGGAGCGCGGGAGCAGTACTTC
15	TRBD1	TRBV27	TRBJ1-1	few	CASSWGDRANTEAFF	TGTGCCAGCAGTTGGGGGGACAGGGCGAACACTGAAGCTTTCTTT
18	TRBD2	TRBV28	TRBJ2-7	.	CASSTLGLAGGYSYEQYF	TGTGCCAGCAGTACCCTGGGGCTAGCGGGAGGGTACTCCTACGAGCAGTACTTC
16	.	TRBV5-1	TRBJ2-2	many	CASSLRASRNTGELFF	TGCGCCAGCAGCTTGAGGGCTAGCAGGAACACCGGGGAGCTGTTTTTT
16	.	TRBV7-9	TRBJ1-1	.	CASSLAVGRAYTEAFF	TGTGCCAGCAGCTTAGCGGTTGGCAGGGCGTACACTGAAGCTTTCTTT
17	TRBD1	TRBV29-1	TRBJ2-1	.	CSVEGIRGQGTYNEQFF	TGCAGCGTTGAAGGGATTCGTGGACAGGGTACCTACAATGAGCAGTTCTTC
14	.	TRBV6-5	TRBJ1-2	.	CASREGTPQKGYTF	TGTGCCAGCAGGGAAGGGACACCCCAGAAGGGCTACACCTTC
15	TRBD2	TRBV28	TRBJ2-1	.	CASTFLTSGSSEQFF	TGTGCCAGCACCTTTTTGACTAGCGGGAGCAGTGAGCAGTTCTTC
15	.	TRBV7-7	TRBJ2-5	.	CASSSTTGEGGTQYF	TGTGCTAGCAGCTCGACTACAGGGGAGGGCGGGACCCAGTACTTC
11	.	TRBV6-5	TRBJ2-1	once	CATGRGNEQFF	TGTGCCACCGGAAGGGGGAATGAGCAGTTCTTC
13	.	TRBV10-3	TRBJ1-1	.	CAISEPGLAEAFF	TGTGCCATCAGTGAACCCGGGCTGGCTGAAGCTTTCTTT
15	TRBD1	TRBV4-2	TRBJ1-2	.	CASSQARDSVYGYTF	TGTGCCAGCAGCCAAGCTCGGGACAGTGTCTATGGCTACACCTTC
13	.	TRBV7-6	TRBJ2-5	.	CASSLNNGETQYF	TGTGCCAGCAGCTTAAACAATGGGGAGACCCAGTACTTC
16	.	TRBV19	TRBJ2-2	few	CASSWWAGENTGELFF	TGTGCCAGTAGTTGGTGGGCAGGGGAGAACACCGGGGAGCTGTTTTTT
14	TRBD1	TRBV6-6	TRBJ1-3	.	CASRTGTAGNTIYF	TGTGCCAGCAGAACAGGGACAGCTGGAAACACCATATATTTT
14	.	TRBV5-1	TRBJ2-5	.	CASSPRDFQETQYF	TGCGCCAGCAGCCCGCGGGACTTCCAAGAGACCCAGTACTTC
11	.	TRBV6-5	TRBJ1-3	.	CASRYGNTIYF	TGTGCCAGCCGATATGGAAACACCATATATTTT
17	TRBD2	TRBV5-1	TRBJ2-1	few	CASSSRTSGSGYNEQFF	TGCGCCAGCAGCTCTAGGACTAGCGGGAGTGGTTACAATGAGCAGTTCTTC
16	TRBD1	TRBV28	TRBJ1-5	once	CASSLPGQAYNQPQHF	TGTGCCAGCAGTTTACCGGGACAGGCATACAATCAGCCCCAGCATTTT
17	.	TRBV28	TRBJ2-7	.	CASSLTGLATRTYEQYF	TGTGCCAGCAGTCTGACGGGACTTGCGACACGAACCTACGAGCAGTACTTC
18	TRBD2	TRBV18	TRBJ2-1	.	CASSPRTSGSHSYNEQFF	TGTGCCAGCTCACCAAGGACTAGCGGGAGCCATTCCTACAATGAGCAGTTCTTC
16	TRBD2	TRBV7-2	TRBJ2-7	.	CASSLEGGLAGVQDDF	TGTGCCAGCAGCTTAGAAGGGGGACTAGCGGGAGTGCAGGACGACTTC
16	.	TRBV7-9	TRBJ2-7	few	CASSRRGGLSGYEQYF	TGTGCCAGCAGCCGTCGTGGGGGTTTAAGTGGTTACGAGCAGTACTTC
15	TRBD1	TRBV7-2	TRBJ1-2	.	CASSTRQGPNYGYTF	TGTGCCAGCAGCACCCGACAGGGACCTAACTATGGCTACACCTTC
11	.	TRBV7-2	TRBJ2-3	few	CASSLSDLRYF	TGTGCCAGCAGCTTGAGCGACCTTCGGTATTTT
13	.	TRBV19	TRBJ1-4	.	CASSIRGNEKLFF	TGTGCCAGTAGTATTCGGGGTAATGAAAAACTGTTTTTT
13	TRBD2	TRBV6-5	TRBJ2-5	.	CASSLAGRETQYF	TGTGCCAGCAGTTTAGCGGGGCGGGAGACCCAGTACTTC
15	TRBD1	TRBV29-1	TRBJ2-7	.	CSVRAGQGESYEQYF	TGCAGCGTTAGAGCGGGACAGGGGGAGTCGTACGAGCAGTACTTC
17	TRBD2	TRBV28	TRBJ2-2	.	CASSLRWGRGNTGELFF	TGTGCCAGCAGTTTGCGATGGGGGAGGGGGAACACCGGGGAGCTGTTTTTT
15	.	TRBV6-6	TRBJ1-1	.	CASSYQIQGTLNAFF	TGTGCCAGCAGTTACCAGATTCAGGGGACGCTAAACGCTTTCTTT
16	TRBD1	TRBV7-8	TRBJ2-5	.	CASSRSGTGFLKTQYF	TGTGCCAGCAGCAGATCCGGGACAGGGTTCCTAAAGACCCAGTACTTC
15	TRBD2	TRBV12-5	TRBJ2-3	.	CASGTGLADTDTQYF	TGTGCTAGTGGCACCGGACTAGCGGATACAGATACGCAGTATTTT
18	.	TRBV4-2	TRBJ1-3	.	CASSPDQRQESSGNTIYF	TGTGCCAGCAGCCCGGACCAGAGACAGGAAAGCTCTGGAAACACCATATATTTT
16	.	TRBV4-3	TRBJ2-1	.	CASSQDGTGAYNEQFF	TGCGCCAGCAGCCAAGATGGGACGGGAGCTTACAATGAGCAGTTCTTC
15	TRBD1	TRBV7-3	TRBJ2-1	few	CASSLTRDSGGEQFF	TGTGCCAGCAGCTTAACCAGGGACAGTGGGGGTGAGCAGTTCTTC
14	TRBD2	TRBV5-6	TRBJ2-2	.	CASSLSGGTGELFF	TGTGCCAGCAGCTTGTCGGGGGGAACCGGGGAGCTGTTTTTT
14	TRBD1	TRBV2	TRBJ2-1	once	CASEPTGVRVEQFF	TGTGCCAGCGAACCTACAGGGGTTAGGGTTGAGCAGTTCTTC